One and the same sample provided the 9 T cell receptor beta chains below, sequenced in a study of blood T cell repertoires in COVID-19 (dated by TCRdb to the early 2020s). To prepare the library, the immunoSEQ multiplex PCR assay was applied. As stored in TCRdb, this immuneACCESS dataset retains in-frame rearrangements with V and J assigned. A fraction of the clones does not appear; measured against another copy, unresolved V genes explain less than half of the discrepancy, and the remainder lacks a known reason. This sample gives hundreds of thousands of clones in total; about 83% of them show up just once. The ten largest clones add up to 8% to 10% of the sample. The sample consisted of peripheral blood. The receptor source for this set is a woman in her 50s who had recovered from COVID-19.

The chain uses TRBV7-2 and TRBJ1-4; D unresolved. Germline assignment: CDR1 SGHTA and CDR2 FQGNSA. The CDR3 length is 18 residues. V was cut by 1 base and J by 8 bases, with 23 bases left in between. CDR3 DNA: TGTGCCAGCAGCTTAGGGGCTTCGGGAGGGCTGCTTCGGGAAAAACTGTTTTTT. This sequence encodes CASSLGASGGLLREKLFF.

The chain is built from TRBV2 and TRBJ2-5; possibly TRBD2 for D (6 bases). The V end was cut by 5 bases, the J end by 5 bases, with 18 bases between. Per germline, CDR1 SNHLY and CDR2 FYNNEI. The CDR3 extends over 15 amino acids. This chain's CDR3 is CASSTNAGPRETQYF. CDR3 nucleotides: TGTGCCAGCAGTACAAACGCGGGGCCGAGGGAGACCCAGTACTTC.

This clone occurred once. This rearrangement joins TRBV27 to TRBJ1-3, with D possibly matching TRBD1 (5 bases). Deletions cut 2 bases from V and 0 bases from J, with 17 bases between. The CDR3 is 18 residues long. Germline CDR1 is MNHEY and CDR2 is SMNVEV (reference sequence). CDR3 residues: CASSLSSGGVFSGNTIYF. The DNA for the CDR3 is TGTGCCAGCAGTTTAAGCAGTGGGGGGGTTTTCTCTGGAAACACCATATATTTT.

V is TRBV10-3 and J is TRBJ1-5; TRBD1 is a possible D gene (5 bases). The CDR3 is made up of 13 amino acids. The ends were cut back, 0 bases at V and 6 bases at J, with 6 bases in the middle. The germline V gene has CDR1 ENHRY and CDR2 SYGVKD. CDR3 coding DNA: TGTGCCATCAGTGAGTCAGGGGTTCAGCCCCAGCATTTT. Encoded protein: CAISESGVQPQHF.

DNA for the CDR3: TGTGCCAGCAGCTTGGTGAGTACCCTTGACGAGCAGTACTTC. This translates into CASSLVSTLDEQYF. This chain uses TRBV5-6 with TRBJ2-7; D is uncertain. The germline V gene has CDR1 SGHDT and CDR2 YYEEEE. The V end was cut by 0 bases, the J end by 5 bases, with 12 bases between. The CDR3 is made up of 14 amino acids.

This clone came up once. CDR3 in DNA: TGTGCCAGCAGCCCCCTGGGACAGACAGCTGCAACTAATGAAAAACTGTTTTTT. Protein sequence: CASSPLGQTAATNEKLFF. V usage is TRBV7-6 and J usage is TRBJ1-4, with 7 bases identical to TRBD1. CDR3 length: 18 residues. Trimming removed 5 bases from V and 0 bases from J; junction bases left unmatched: 12. The germline CDR1 and CDR2 sequences are SGHVS and FNYEAQ. The variable domain in full, completed from reference TRBV7-6 and TRBJ1-4, reads GAGVSQSPRYKVTKRGQDVALRCDPISGHVSLYWYRQALGQGPEFLTYFNYEAQQDKSGLPNDRFSAERPEGSISTLTIQRTEQRDSAMYRCASSPLGQTAATNEKLFFGSGTQLSVL.

The genes are TRBV28 and TRBJ1-1; D is unresolved. Germline values: CDR1 MDHEN, CDR2 SYDVKM. Deletions cut 5 bases from V and 8 bases from J, with 12 bases between. This CDR3 has 12 residues. CDR3 in amino acids: CASSPGVREAFF. DNA for the CDR3: TGTGCCAGCAGTCCGGGAGTTCGGGAAGCTTTCTTT.

The rearrangement joins TRBV5-4 to TRBJ1-1, with TRBD1 identical over 8 bases. J gave up 6 bases and V 4 bases, and 8 bases lay outside the gene matches. Germline lookup yields CDR1 SGHNT and CDR2 YYREEE (reference sequence). The CDR3 totals 14 residues. The CDR3 nucleotides read TGTGCCAGCAGCCCGGCCAGCAGGGGGCCTGAAGCTTTCTTT. Its protein product is CASSPASRGPEAFF.

The chain joins TRBV28 to TRBJ2-7; 9 bases are shared with TRBD1. Losses at the gene ends were 6 bases for V and 3 bases for J; bases not matched to a gene: 12. CDR1 is MDHEN, CDR2 SYDVKM, per germline. The CDR3 is 16 residues long. The CDR3 reads CASRANPGTGIYEQYF. The CDR3 bases are TGTGCCAGCAGAGCGAATCCCGGGACAGGGATCTACGAGCAGTACTTC.